This TCR beta chain came from a study of blood T cell repertoires in COVID-19. Study in general: Both acute and convalescent COVID-19 samples were obtained from the United States, Italy and Spain. PBMCs, B-cell-depleted T cells, or T cells were the source of the cDNA or gDNA that made up the material.

Measured with immunoSEQ multiplex PCR; TCRdb has only the in-frame clones, and not every one. The sample gives 250,000 to 300,000 clones, roughly 87% of which show up once; about 2.2% is in the top ten. With 6 bases removed from V and 2 bases from J, the gap between germline ends came to 14 bases. Germline lookup yields CDR1 MDHEN and CDR2 SYDVKM. The CDR3 is made up of 14 amino acids. This clonotype originated in a woman aged 45-59 years who had recovered from COVID-19. The chain recombines TRBV28 with TRBJ2-7; D possibly corresponds to TRBD1 (6 bases). Sequenced material: peripheral blood. CDR3 nucleotides: TGTGCCAGCAGGACTTCCGGGACAACCTACGAGCAGTACTTC. It specifies CASRTSGTTYEQYF. The full variable domain, with the rest looked up from reference TRBV28 and TRBJ2-7, is DVKVTQSSRYLVKRTGEKVFLECVQDMDHENMFWYRQDPGLGLRLIYFSYDVKMKEKGDIPEGYSVSREKKERFSLILESASTNQTSMYLCASRTSGTTYEQYFGPGTRLTVT.